This T cell receptor beta chain was captured by sequencing in a study of blood T cells in healthy people across ages. General study findings and limits: A conclusive naive versus antigen-experienced comparison was prevented by the unsorted PBMCs.

Total RNA, at least 5.5 micrograms per sample, was extracted from PBMCs. PCR was performed a second time for 7 to 11 cycles using a sample-barcoded 5' primer and a J-beta primer mix. TCRdb ran MiXCR on the 5' RACE reads and lists one entry per CDR3 protein. The sample carries 1 million or so distinct CDR3 sequences, 20% to 25% recorded once. Trimming removed 4 bases from V and 5 bases from J; junction bases left unmatched: 7. The length of the CDR3 is 14 residues. Per germline, CDR1 SGHRS and CDR2 YFSETQ. Remarks on this clonotype: Antigen specificity is unknown.

This sample also appeared in a second study, on T cells of mothers and their children. That publication notes: At approximately 1.6 ug per 15 ul, all of the extracted RNA went into cDNA synthesis. Sequencing returned over 8.5 million TCR beta CDR3 reads per mother and around 3 million per child.

This clonotype originated in a girl aged 2 to 9 in good health. Sequenced: blood. The rearrangement links TRBV5-1 to TRBJ2-5; TRBD1 matches at 8 bases. CDR3 protein: CASSQDRDSETQYF. The CDR3 bases are TGCGCCAGCAGCCAGGACAGGGATTCGGAGACCCAGTACTTC.